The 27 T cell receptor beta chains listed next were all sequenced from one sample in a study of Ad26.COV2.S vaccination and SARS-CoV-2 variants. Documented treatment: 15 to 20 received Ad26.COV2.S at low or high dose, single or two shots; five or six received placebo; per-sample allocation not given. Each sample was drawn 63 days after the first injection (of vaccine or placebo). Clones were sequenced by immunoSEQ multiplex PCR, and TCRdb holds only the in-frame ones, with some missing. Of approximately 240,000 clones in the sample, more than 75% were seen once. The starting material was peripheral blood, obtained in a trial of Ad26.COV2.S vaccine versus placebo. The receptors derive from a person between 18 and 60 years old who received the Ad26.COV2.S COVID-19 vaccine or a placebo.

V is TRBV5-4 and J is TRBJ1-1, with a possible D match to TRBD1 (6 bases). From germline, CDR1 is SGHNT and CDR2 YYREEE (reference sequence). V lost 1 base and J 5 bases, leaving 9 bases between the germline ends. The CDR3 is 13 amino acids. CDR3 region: CASSLKGGTEAFF. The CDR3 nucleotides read TGTGCCAGCAGCTTGAAGGGGGGAACTGAAGCTTTCTTT.

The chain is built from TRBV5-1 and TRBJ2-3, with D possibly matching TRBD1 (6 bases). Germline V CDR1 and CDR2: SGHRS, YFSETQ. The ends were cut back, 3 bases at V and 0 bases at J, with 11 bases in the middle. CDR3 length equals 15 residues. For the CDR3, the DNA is TGCGCCAGCAGCTGGGCAGGGGTTAGCACAGATACGCAGTATTTT. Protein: CASSWAGVSTDTQYF.

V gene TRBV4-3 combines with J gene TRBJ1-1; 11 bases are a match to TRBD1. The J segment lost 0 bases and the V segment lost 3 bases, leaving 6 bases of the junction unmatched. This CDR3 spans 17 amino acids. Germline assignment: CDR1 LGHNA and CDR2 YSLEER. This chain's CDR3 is CASSHLGQGAMNTEAFF. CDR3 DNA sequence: TGCGCCAGCAGCCACCTAGGACAGGGGGCGATGAACACTGAAGCTTTCTTT.

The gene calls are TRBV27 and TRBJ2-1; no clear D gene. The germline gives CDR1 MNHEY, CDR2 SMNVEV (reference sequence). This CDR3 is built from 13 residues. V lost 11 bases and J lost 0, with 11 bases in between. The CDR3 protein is CAARRSSYNEQFF. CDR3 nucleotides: TGTGCCGCCCGACGGTCCTCCTACAATGAGCAGTTCTTC.

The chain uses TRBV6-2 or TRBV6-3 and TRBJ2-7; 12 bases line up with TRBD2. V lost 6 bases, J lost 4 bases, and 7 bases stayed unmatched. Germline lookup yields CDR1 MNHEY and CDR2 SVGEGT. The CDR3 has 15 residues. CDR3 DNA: TGTGCCAGCAGCTTACGACTAGCGGGAGTTTACGAGCAGTACTTC. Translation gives CASSLRLAGVYEQYF.

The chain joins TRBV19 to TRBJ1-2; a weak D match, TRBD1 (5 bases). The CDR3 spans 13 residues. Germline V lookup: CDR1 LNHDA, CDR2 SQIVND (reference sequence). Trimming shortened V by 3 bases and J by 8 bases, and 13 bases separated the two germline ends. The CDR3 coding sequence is TGTGCCAGTAGTATGATGACAGACATCGGCTACACCTTC. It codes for CASSMMTDIGYTF.

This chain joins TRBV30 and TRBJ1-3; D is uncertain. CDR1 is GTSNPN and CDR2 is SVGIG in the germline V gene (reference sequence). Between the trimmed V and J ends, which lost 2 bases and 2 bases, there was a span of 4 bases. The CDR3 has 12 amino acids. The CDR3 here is CAWSKTGNTIYF. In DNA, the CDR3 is TGTGCCTGGAGTAAAACTGGAAACACCATATATTTT. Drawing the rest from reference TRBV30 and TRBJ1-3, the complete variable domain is SQTIHQWPATLVQPVGSPLSLECTVEGTSNPNLYWYRQAAGRGLQLLFYSVGIGQISSEVPQNLSASRPQDRQFILSSKKLLLSDSGFYLCAWSKTGNTIYFGEGSWLTVV.

For the CDR3, the DNA is TGTGCCAGCAGCCCAATAAACTCTGGAAACACCATATATTTT. Encoded protein: CASSPINSGNTIYF. V and J are TRBV9 and TRBJ1-3; no clear D. Trimming left V 4 bases short and J 0 bases short, with 8 bases between. This CDR3 spans 14 amino acids. Germline CDR1 is SGDLS and CDR2 is YYNGEE. Using reference TRBV9 and TRBJ1-3 for the parts outside the CDR3, the full variable domain is DSGVTQTPKHLITATGQRVTLRCSPRSGDLSVYWYQQSLDQGLQFLIQYYNGEERAKGNILERFSAQQFPDLHSELNLSSLELGDSALYFCASSPINSGNTIYFGEGSWLTVV.

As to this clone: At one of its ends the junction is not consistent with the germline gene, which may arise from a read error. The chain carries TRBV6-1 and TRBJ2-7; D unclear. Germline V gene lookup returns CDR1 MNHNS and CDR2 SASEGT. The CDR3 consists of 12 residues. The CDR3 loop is CASSEGLDRSSF. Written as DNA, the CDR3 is TGTGCCAGCAGTGAGGGTTTGGACCGATCCAGCTTC.

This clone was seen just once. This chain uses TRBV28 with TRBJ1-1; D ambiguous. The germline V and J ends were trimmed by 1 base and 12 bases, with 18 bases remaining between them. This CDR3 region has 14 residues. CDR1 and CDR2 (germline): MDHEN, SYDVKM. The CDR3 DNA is TGTGCCAGCAGTTTATCGGTCGCGGGAAAGGTTCCTTTCTTT. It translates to CASSLSVAGKVPFF.

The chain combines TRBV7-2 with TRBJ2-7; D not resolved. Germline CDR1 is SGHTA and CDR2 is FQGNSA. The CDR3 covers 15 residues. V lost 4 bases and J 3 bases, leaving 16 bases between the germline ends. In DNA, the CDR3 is TGTGCCAGCAGCTCCCTCTCCGCGGTAGTCTACGAGCAGTACTTC. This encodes CASSSLSAVVYEQYF.

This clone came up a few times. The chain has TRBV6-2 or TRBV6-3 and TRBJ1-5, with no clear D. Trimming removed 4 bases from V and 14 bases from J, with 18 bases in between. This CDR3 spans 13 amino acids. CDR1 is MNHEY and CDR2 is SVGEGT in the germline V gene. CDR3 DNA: TGTGCCAGCAGTTCCCTAATGGGTTTCAAAGAGCATTTT. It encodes CASSSLMGFKEHF.

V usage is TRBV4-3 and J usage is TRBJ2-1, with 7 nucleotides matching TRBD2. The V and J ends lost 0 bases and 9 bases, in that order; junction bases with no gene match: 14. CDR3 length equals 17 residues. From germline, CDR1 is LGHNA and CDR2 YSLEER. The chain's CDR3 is CASSQDSGGSRGSEQFF. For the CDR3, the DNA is TGCGCCAGCAGCCAAGATTCGGGCGGGAGTCGGGGCAGTGAGCAGTTCTTC.

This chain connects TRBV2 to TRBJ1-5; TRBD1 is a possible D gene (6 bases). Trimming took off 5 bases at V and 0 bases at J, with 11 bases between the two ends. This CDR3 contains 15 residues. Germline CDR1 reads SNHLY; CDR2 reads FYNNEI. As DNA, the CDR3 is TGTGCCAGCAGTTTGGACAGCAATAGCAATCAGCCCCAGCATTTT. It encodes CASSLDSNSNQPQHF.

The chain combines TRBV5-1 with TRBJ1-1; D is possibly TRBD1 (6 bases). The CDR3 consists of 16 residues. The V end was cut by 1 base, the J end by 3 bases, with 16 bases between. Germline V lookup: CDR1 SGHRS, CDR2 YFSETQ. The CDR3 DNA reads TGCGCCAGCAGCTTGTGGGACACCGATCGCGACACTGAAGCTTTCTTT. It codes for CASSLWDTDRDTEAFF.

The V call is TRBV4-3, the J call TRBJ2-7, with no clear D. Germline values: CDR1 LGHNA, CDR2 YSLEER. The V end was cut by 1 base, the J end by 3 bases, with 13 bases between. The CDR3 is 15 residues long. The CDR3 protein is CASSQVRSGYYEQYF. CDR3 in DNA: TGCGCCAGCAGCCAAGTGCGGTCGGGCTACTACGAGCAGTACTTC.

The CDR3 loop is CASSPPGRYGAEAFF. Written as DNA, the CDR3 is TGTGCCAGCTCACCACCAGGACGGTACGGGGCTGAAGCTTTCTTT. The chain is built from TRBV18 and TRBJ1-1; D is ambiguous. The CDR3 is made up of 15 amino acids. V shed 0 bases and J shed 6 bases, with 14 bases lying between them. Per the germline V gene, CDR1 is KGHSH and CDR2 is LQKENI.

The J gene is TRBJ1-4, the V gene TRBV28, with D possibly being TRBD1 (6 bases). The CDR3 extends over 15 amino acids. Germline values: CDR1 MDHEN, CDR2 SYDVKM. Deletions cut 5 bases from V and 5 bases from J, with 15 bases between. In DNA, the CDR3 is TGTGCCAGCAGTCAAGCAGGGGCGTCGAATGAAAAACTGTTTTTT. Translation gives CASSQAGASNEKLFF. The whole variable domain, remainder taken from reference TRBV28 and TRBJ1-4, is DVKVTQSSRYLVKRTGEKVFLECVQDMDHENMFWYRQDPGLGLRLIYFSYDVKMKEKGDIPEGYSVSREKKERFSLILESASTNQTSMYLCASSQAGASNEKLFFGSGTQLSVL.

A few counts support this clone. The CDR3 DNA sequence: TGTGCCAGCAGCCCCAATGGGGTGGCCACTGAAGCTTTCTTT. It yields the protein CASSPNGVATEAFF. The chain employs TRBV7-3 and TRBJ1-1; D unclear. The CDR3 sequence is 14 residues long. The ends were cut back, 5 bases at V and 4 bases at J, with 14 bases in the middle. Germline lookup yields CDR1 SGHTA and CDR2 FQGTGA.

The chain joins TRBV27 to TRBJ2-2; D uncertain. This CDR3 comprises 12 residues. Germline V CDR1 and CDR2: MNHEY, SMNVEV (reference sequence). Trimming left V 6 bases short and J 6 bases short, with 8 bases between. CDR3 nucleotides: TGTGCCAGCAGACCCGATTCCGGGGAGCTGTTTTTT. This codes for CASRPDSGELFF.

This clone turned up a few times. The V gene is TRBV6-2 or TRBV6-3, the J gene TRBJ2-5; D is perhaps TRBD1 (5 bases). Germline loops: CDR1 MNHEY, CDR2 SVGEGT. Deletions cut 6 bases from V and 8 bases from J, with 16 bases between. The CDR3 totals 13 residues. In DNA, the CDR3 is TGTGCCAGCAGCTCGGACACCAAGAGAACCCAGTACTTC. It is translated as CASSSDTKRTQYF.

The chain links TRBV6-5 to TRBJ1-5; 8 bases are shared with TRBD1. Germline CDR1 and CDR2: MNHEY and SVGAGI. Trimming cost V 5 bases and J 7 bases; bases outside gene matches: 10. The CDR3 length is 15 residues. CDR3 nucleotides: TGTGCCAGCAGTCCACGGACAGGGTTAAGGCAGCCCCAGCATTTT. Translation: CASSPRTGLRQPQHF.

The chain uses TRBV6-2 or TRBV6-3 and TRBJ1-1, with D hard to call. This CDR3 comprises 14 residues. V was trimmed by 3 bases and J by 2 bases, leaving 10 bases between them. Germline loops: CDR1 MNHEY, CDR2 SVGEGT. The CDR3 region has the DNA TGTGCCAGCAGTTATGGACTGATAAACACTGAAGCTTTCTTT. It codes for CASSYGLINTEAFF.

The CDR3 is CASSPNPGTGALEQYF. CDR3 DNA sequence: TGTGCCAGCAGTCCTAACCCCGGGACTGGAGCCCTCGAGCAGTACTTC. V gene TRBV7-9 combines with J gene TRBJ2-7; D might be TRBD2 (6 bases). The CDR3 has 16 residues. CDR1 SEHNR and CDR2 FQNEAQ come from the germline V gene (reference sequence). Trimming removed 6 bases from V and 6 bases from J, with 24 bases in between.

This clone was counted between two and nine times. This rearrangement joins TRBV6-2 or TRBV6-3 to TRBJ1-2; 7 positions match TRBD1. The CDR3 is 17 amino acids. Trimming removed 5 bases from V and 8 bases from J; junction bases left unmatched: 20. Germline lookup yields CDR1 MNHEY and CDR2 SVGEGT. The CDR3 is CASSLKAQGPQYGGYTF. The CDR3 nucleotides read TGTGCCAGCAGTCTAAAAGCACAGGGGCCCCAATACGGGGGCTACACCTTC.

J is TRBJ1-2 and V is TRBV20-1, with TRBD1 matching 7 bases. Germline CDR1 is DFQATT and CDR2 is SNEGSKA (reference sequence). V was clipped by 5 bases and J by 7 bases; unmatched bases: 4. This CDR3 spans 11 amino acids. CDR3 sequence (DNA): TGCAGTGCTTCAGACAGGGCTGGCTACACCTTC. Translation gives CSASDRAGYTF.

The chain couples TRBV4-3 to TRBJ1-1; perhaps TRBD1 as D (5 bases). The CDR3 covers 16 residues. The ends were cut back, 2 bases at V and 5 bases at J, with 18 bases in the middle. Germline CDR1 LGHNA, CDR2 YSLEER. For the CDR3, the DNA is TGCGCCAGCAGCCAATCCTCCAGGGTCGGGGAGACTGAAGCTTTCTTT. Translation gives CASSQSSRVGETEAFF.